This entry describes one TCR beta chain. Its antigen is undetermined. This CDR3 has 15 amino acids. Per the germline V gene, CDR1 is SGHTA and CDR2 is FQGNSA. UMIs that had a 6-nucleotide sample barcode were put in using template switching. TCRdb reanalyzed the 5' RACE reads, giving one entry per CDR3 protein sequence and no DNA. The sample table includes over 200,000 distinct CDR3 sequences. These data belong to a study of monozygotic twins with inflammatory bowel disease. Study results and limitations: The sharing of clonotypes with others was lower in IBD patients than in healthy twins, especially with disease activity.

The gene calls are TRBV7-2 and TRBJ1-4; TCRdb's D call, TRBD1, is unchecked because there is no DNA. The sequence derives from a human donor with ulcerative colitis or Crohn's disease, or a healthy co-twin of an affected twin (not recorded which). Sequenced material: blood. CDR3 sequence: CASSFFRDRNEKLFF.